The rows below give T cell receptor beta chains drawn from one sample of a study of T-cell memory formation after mild COVID-19. TCRdb ran MiXCR on the 5' RACE reads and lists one entry per CDR3 protein. This sample yields 400,000 to 500,000 distinct CDR3 sequences, of which around 17% are seen a single time; around a fifth belongs to the top ten. Material: PBMCs or a T cell subset sorted from them (not recorded which). The receptors stem from a man between 18 and 35 years old who had mild COVID-19 (a few samples of this study predate the infection). Cell type and time point are not known. Each CDR3 is given with its conserved first and last residue. The D gene is left open where the match is weak. Clone size is shown for a subset of rows, as once, few, many or a class of expanded clone.

len	abundance	v_gene	j_gene	d_gene	CDR3aa	CDR3nt
15	.	TRBV20-1	TRBJ2-1	.	CSARVVSGLYNEQFF	TGCAGTGCTAGAGTCGTGTCGGGACTTTACAATGAGCAGTTCTTC
16	.	TRBV20-1	TRBJ2-2	.	CSAGDSGRGAAGELFF	TGCAGTGCTGGAGACTCTGGCAGGGGCGCCGCCGGGGAGCTGTTTTTT
13	.	TRBV7-3	TRBJ2-1	.	CASSRDREGEQFF	TGTGCCAGCAGCCGAGACAGGGAGGGTGAGCAGTTCTTC
14	.	TRBV3-1	TRBJ2-2	.	CASSQAFGIGELFF	TGTGCCAGCAGCCAAGCCTTTGGGATCGGGGAGCTGTTTTTT
15	few	TRBV4-1	TRBJ2-3	TRBD1	CASSQEGGPADTQYF	TGCGCCAGCAGCCAAGAAGGGGGCCCAGCAGATACGCAGTATTTT
15	.	TRBV6-5	TRBJ2-2	.	CASSYSKGNTGELFF	TGTGCCAGCAGTTACTCGAAAGGCAACACCGGGGAGCTGTTTTTT
15	.	TRBV11-2	TRBJ2-1	.	CASSLLGGVRNEQFF	TGTGCCAGCAGCTTATTGGGCGGAGTCCGCAATGAGCAGTTCTTC
22	few	TRBV7-2	TRBJ1-4	.	CASSLVGLRDPPGDPWGEKLFF	TGTGCCAGCAGCTTAGTTGGGTTAAGGGACCCTCCTGGGGACCCATGGGGTGAAAAACTGTTTTTT
16	few	TRBV29-1	TRBJ2-5	.	CSVEQGSPLGWRTQYF	TGCAGCGTTGAACAGGGGAGCCCACTGGGGTGGAGGACCCAGTACTTC
13	few	TRBV6-1	TRBJ1-5	.	CASSELGNQPQHF	TGTGCCAGCAGTGAACTAGGGAATCAGCCCCAGCATTTT
12	.	TRBV7-9	TRBJ1-1	.	CASSHEPSEAFF	TGTGCCAGCAGCCACGAGCCGTCTGAAGCTTTCTTT
14	.	TRBV5-1	TRBJ2-2	.	CASSPDSHTGELFF	TGCGCCAGCAGCCCTGACAGCCACACCGGGGAGCTGTTTTTT
16	.	TRBV7-9	TRBJ2-2	TRBD1	CASSLESDRGHGELFF	TGTGCCAGCAGCTTAGAATCTGACAGGGGCCACGGGGAGCTGTTTTTT
14	few	TRBV7-2	TRBJ1-1	.	CASRSPKSNTEAFF	TGTGCCAGCAGAAGCCCCAAATCAAACACTGAAGCTTTCTTT
14	.	TRBV29-1	TRBJ2-4	TRBD2	CSVGPGGAKNIQYF	TGCAGCGTTGGGCCGGGGGGGGCCAAAAACATTCAGTACTTC
13	few	TRBV7-9	TRBJ2-3	.	CASSSPPSDTQYF	TGTGCCAGCAGTTCCCCCCCCTCAGATACGCAGTATTTT
20	.	TRBV7-2	TRBJ2-5	TRBD1	CASSFARARIVGTEKETQYF	TGTGCCAGCAGCTTTGCCCGAGCCCGTATAGTGGGGACAGAGAAAGAGACCCAGTACTTC
11	once	TRBV6-6	TRBJ1-1	.	CASSYEVGAFF	TGTGCCAGCAGTTACGAGGTCGGAGCTTTCTTT
13	.	TRBV7-3	TRBJ2-7	.	CASSSGPLTEQYF	TGTGCCAGCAGCTCAGGACCGCTAACCGAGCAGTACTTC
16	few	TRBV4-1	TRBJ2-7	TRBD1	CASSQGIRDRGYEQYF	TGCGCCAGCAGCCAAGGGATCCGGGACAGGGGCTACGAGCAGTACTTC
17	few	TRBV7-6	TRBJ2-2	TRBD1	CASNSWGQGTNTGELFF	TGTGCCAGCAACTCATGGGGACAGGGAACGAACACCGGGGAGCTGTTTTTT
13	few	TRBV12-3/TRBV12-4	TRBJ1-2	.	CASSPTPGYGYTF	TGTGCCAGCAGTCCGACGCCGGGCTATGGCTACACCTTC
11	.	TRBV6-2/TRBV6-3	TRBJ2-5	TRBD1	CASRDRETKYF	TGTGCCAGCAGGGACAGGGAGACCAAGTACTTC
15	.	TRBV5-5	TRBJ2-3	TRBD2	CASRFLLAGGDTQYF	TGTGCCAGCAGGTTTCTGCTAGCGGGGGGAGATACGCAGTATTTT
14	many	TRBV20-1	TRBJ2-5	TRBD1	CSVTRQGARETQYF	TGCAGTGTTACCCGACAGGGGGCGAGGGAGACCCAGTACTTC
13	few	TRBV29-1	TRBJ2-7	.	CSVGAGSHYEQYF	TGCAGCGTTGGGGCTGGCAGCCACTACGAGCAGTACTTC
14	few	TRBV5-5	TRBJ2-5	.	CASSLPSFDETQYF	TGTGCCAGCAGCTTGCCCTCGTTTGATGAGACCCAGTACTTC
16	few	TRBV11-2	TRBJ2-7	.	CASSPSQGLGYYEQYF	TGTGCCAGCAGCCCATCTCAGGGTCTGGGTTACTACGAGCAGTACTTC
16	many	TRBV5-1	TRBJ2-7	TRBD1	CASSARTGQYTYEQYF	TGCGCCAGCAGCGCCCGGACAGGGCAATACACCTACGAGCAGTACTTC
16	.	TRBV5-1	TRBJ2-1	.	CASSLVLGYTYNEQFF	TGCGCCAGCAGCTTGGTATTGGGGTACACCTACAATGAGCAGTTCTTC
12	.	TRBV5-1	TRBJ2-7	.	CASPGLLYEQYF	TGCGCCAGCCCGGGACTCCTCTACGAGCAGTACTTC
17	.	TRBV7-9	TRBJ2-2	TRBD1	CASSPSTGQGAVWELFF	TGTGCCAGCAGCCCGTCTACGGGACAGGGGGCAGTCTGGGAGCTGTTTTTT
13	few	TRBV6-5	TRBJ2-3	.	CASSRPRRDTQYF	TGTGCCAGCAGTCGGCCTCGGAGGGATACGCAGTATTTT
16	few	TRBV7-8	TRBJ2-2	TRBD2	CASSLGAGPNTGELFF	TGTGCCAGCAGCTTAGGAGCGGGGCCGAACACCGGGGAGCTGTTTTTT
15	few	TRBV9	TRBJ2-1	.	CASSVGDGGGNEQFF	TGTGCCAGCAGCGTAGGCGACGGGGGCGGGAATGAGCAGTTCTTC
15	.	TRBV27	TRBJ1-3	TRBD1	CASTTARGGGNTIYF	TGTGCCAGCACCACGGCCAGGGGGGGAGGAAACACCATATATTTT
14	.	TRBV5-1	TRBJ2-1	.	CASSPGRGLGVQFF	TGCGCCAGCAGCCCCGGGAGAGGTCTTGGTGTGCAGTTCTTC
13	few	TRBV2	TRBJ2-3	.	CASAGSSTDTQYF	TGTGCCAGTGCAGGTTCGAGCACAGATACGCAGTATTTT
10	few	TRBV29-1	TRBJ2-5	.	CSVAQETQYF	TGCAGCGTTGCCCAAGAGACCCAGTACTTC
16	.	TRBV4-3	TRBJ1-5	.	CASSQDPGSGNQPQHF	TGCGCCAGCAGCCAAGATCCGGGTTCGGGCAATCAGCCCCAGCATTTT
15	.	TRBV18	TRBJ2-5	.	CASSPGSPAQETQYF	TGTGCCAGCTCACCGGGATCCCCAGCCCAAGAGACCCAGTACTTC
13	few	TRBV2	TRBJ1-5	.	CASSPDRYQPQHF	TGTGCCAGCAGCCCAGACAGGTATCAGCCCCAGCATTTT
11	.	TRBV10-3	TRBJ1-1	.	CASGGITEAFF	TGTGCCTCGGGGGGGATCACTGAAGCTTTCTTT
16	.	TRBV5-6	TRBJ2-2	.	CASSLVGTTNTGELFF	TGTGCCAGCAGCTTGGTAGGGACAACGAACACCGGGGAGCTGTTTTTT
14	.	TRBV7-8	TRBJ2-6	.	CASRKSSGANVLTF	TGTGCCTCCCGAAAATCTTCTGGGGCCAACGTCCTGACTTTC
16	few	TRBV4-3	TRBJ1-3	TRBD1	CASSQDRTGAGNTIYF	TGCGCCAGCAGCCAAGATAGGACAGGGGCCGGAAACACCATATATTTT
14	few	TRBV2	TRBJ1-3	.	CASKPQGSGNTIYF	TGTGCCAGCAAGCCCCAGGGTTCTGGAAACACCATATATTTT
14	.	TRBV6-2/TRBV6-3	TRBJ1-5	TRBD1	CASSFGTAQQPQHF	TGTGCCAGCAGTTTCGGGACAGCTCAGCAGCCCCAGCATTTT
17	few	TRBV9	TRBJ2-3	TRBD2	CASSDPRTGGFGDTQYF	TGTGCCAGCAGCGACCCCCGAACGGGGGGTTTCGGAGATACGCAGTATTTT
11	.	TRBV20-1	TRBJ2-7	.	CSARGLVSQYF	TGCAGTGCTAGGGGTCTGGTGAGCCAGTACTTC
18	many	TRBV7-9	TRBJ2-4	TRBD1	CASSFGQGDPIAKNIQYF	TGTGCCAGCAGCTTCGGACAGGGGGACCCAATAGCCAAAAACATTCAGTACTTC
13	few	TRBV7-2	TRBJ2-1	.	CASTLSGLNEQFF	TGTGCCAGCACCCTAAGCGGGCTGAATGAGCAGTTCTTC
14	.	TRBV5-1	TRBJ2-3	TRBD2	CASSAGLARDTQYF	TGCGCCAGCAGTGCGGGACTAGCGAGAGATACGCAGTATTTT